A selection of T cell receptor beta chains follows, all from one sample in a study of blood T cells in healthy people across ages. TCRdb re-derived calls from the 5' RACE reads in MiXCR, one entry per CDR3 protein. Altogether about 2 million distinct CDR3 sequences are present, 49% being singletons, with the ten largest covering around 2.1%. Sequenced material: blood. These receptors originate from a woman aged 40 to 50 in good health. Both conserved end residues are part of each CDR3. A D gene is named only where the DNA matches it firmly. Clone sizes are given selectively: once, few, many, or a class where the clone is expanded.

d_gene	j_gene	abundance	v_gene	CDR3nt	CDR3aa
TRBD1	TRBJ1-2	NA	TRBV20-1	TGCAGTGCAGAAGACAGGGGTGGCGACTATGGCTACACCTTC	CSAEDRGGDYGYTF
TRBD1	TRBJ2-1	NA	TRBV11-2	TGTGCCAGCAGTTACGGGAAGGGGGCCCCCTACAATGAGCAGTTCTTC	CASSYGKGAPYNEQFF
NA	TRBJ2-1	once	TRBV20-1	TGCAGTGCTAGAGACCCCGGGACTCGCTCCTACAATGAGCAGTTCTTC	CSARDPGTRSYNEQFF
NA	TRBJ2-1	NA	TRBV5-1	TGCACCAGCAGCCACATTCCGGACAGCAACAATGAGCAGTTCTTC	CTSSHIPDSNNEQFF
NA	TRBJ2-7	few	TRBV6-2/TRBV6-3	TGTGCCAGCGGCAAGTACGAGCAGTACTTC	CASGKYEQYF
NA	TRBJ2-5	NA	TRBV4-2	TGTGCCAGCAGCCAAGGTTCGGCAGGGCGGGAGACCCAGTACTTC	CASSQGSAGRETQYF
TRBD2	TRBJ2-3	NA	TRBV7-9	TGTGCCAGCAGCGCGGGACTAGCGGGGAGCACAGATACGCAGTATTTT	CASSAGLAGSTDTQYF
NA	TRBJ2-3	NA	TRBV20-1	TGCAGTGCTAGAATGTCGGGGGATACGCAGTATTTT	CSARMSGDTQYF
NA	TRBJ1-5	few	TRBV7-2	TGTGCCAGCAGCCCCGATAAGCTTCAGCCCCAGCATTTT	CASSPDKLQPQHF
TRBD1	TRBJ2-3	NA	TRBV6-2/TRBV6-3	TGTGCCAGCAGTTTTGGACAGGCAATCTTGACAGATACGCAGTATTTT	CASSFGQAILTDTQYF
TRBD2	TRBJ2-1	NA	TRBV4-3	TGCGCCAGCAGCCAAGTCTACCCCCTAGCGGGCGCTTACAATGAGCAGTTCTTC	CASSQVYPLAGAYNEQFF
TRBD2	TRBJ2-3	few	TRBV7-3	TGTGCCAGCAAGACTAGCGTAACCACAGATACGCAGTATTTT	CASKTSVTTDTQYF
TRBD1	TRBJ1-2	once	TRBV7-9	TGTGCCAGCAGCTTAACCGGGACAGGGGAAAAGAGACGTGGCTACACCTTC	CASSLTGTGEKRRGYTF
TRBD1	TRBJ2-3	NA	TRBV10-3	TGTGCCATCAGTGACGGACAGGGGGCGAAGCGATATACGCAGTATTTT	CAISDGQGAKRYTQYF
NA	TRBJ2-5	few	TRBV6-6	TGTGCCAGCAGTATGGGGCAGGGTTTCTGGTACTTC	CASSMGQGFWYF
NA	TRBJ1-2	NA	TRBV15	TGTGCCACCAGCGGCTCGGGGACCTATGGCTACACCTTC	CATSGSGTYGYTF
NA	TRBJ2-3	NA	TRBV7-2	TGTGCCAGCAGCTTACAAACGGGGAGGACAGATACGCAGTATTTT	CASSLQTGRTDTQYF
NA	TRBJ2-4	NA	TRBV6-2/TRBV6-3	TGTGCCAGCCTTCCGCGAGGGGTAGCCAAAAACATTCAGTACTTC	CASLPRGVAKNIQYF
NA	TRBJ1-2	many	TRBV7-2	TGTGCCAGCAGCTTATCGGGCGGAGGAAACAACTATGGCTACACCTTC	CASSLSGGGNNYGYTF
NA	TRBJ1-5	NA	TRBV6-2/TRBV6-3	TGTGCCAGCACTTCAGGGCCAGGGGGCAATCAGCCCCAGCATTTT	CASTSGPGGNQPQHF
NA	TRBJ2-7	NA	TRBV9	TGTGCCAGCAGCGTAGTTGGGACCGCCACCGAGCAGTACTTC	CASSVVGTATEQYF
NA	TRBJ2-4	few	TRBV7-8	TGTGCCAGCAGCCCCCGAAGTTCGATAGCCAAAAACATTCAGTACTTC	CASSPRSSIAKNIQYF
NA	TRBJ1-4	NA	TRBV6-6	TGTGCCAGCAGTCCTACAGGGCGAACTAATGAAAAACTGTTTTTT	CASSPTGRTNEKLFF
NA	TRBJ1-1	NA	TRBV7-9	TGTGCCAGCAGCGGACGACAGAGCCTTGAAGCTTTCTTT	CASSGRQSLEAFF
TRBD2	TRBJ2-5	NA	TRBV3-1	TGTGCCAGCAGCCTCCCGGGAGGACGTGAGCAGTACTTC	CASSLPGGREQYF
NA	TRBJ1-2	NA	TRBV28	TGTGCCAGCAGTTGGGTGAGGGACGGCTACACCTTC	CASSWVRDGYTF
NA	TRBJ1-5	NA	TRBV3-1	TGTGCCAGCCCTGGTTTAGACGATCAGCCCCAGCATTTT	CASPGLDDQPQHF
NA	TRBJ2-3	NA	TRBV29-1	TGCAGCGTTGTAGGGGTGATGGATACGCAGTATTTT	CSVVGVMDTQYF
TRBD1	TRBJ2-7	NA	TRBV4-2	TGTGTCAGCAGCCATCGCTCGGGACAGAGCTACGAGCAGTACTTC	CVSSHRSGQSYEQYF
TRBD1	TRBJ1-6	NA	TRBV7-6	TGTGCCAGCAGCTTAAGGGGGACAGGGACTAACCCTTCACCCCTCCACTTT	CASSLRGTGTNPSPLHF
TRBD1	TRBJ2-1	NA	TRBV6-2/TRBV6-3	TGTGCCAGCAGCCAAACAGGGGGCGCGCTGCTTAATGAGCAGTTCTTC	CASSQTGGALLNEQFF
TRBD1	TRBJ2-6	NA	TRBV29-1	TGCAGCGTGGGGCCCGGGACAGGGGCCGGGGCCAACGTCCTGACTTTC	CSVGPGTGAGANVLTF
NA	TRBJ1-1	once	TRBV20-1	TGCAGTGCAAAGAGTGGGAGGTCCACTGAAGCTTTCTTT	CSAKSGRSTEAFF
TRBD2	TRBJ2-1	NA	TRBV6-2/TRBV6-3	TGTGCCAGCAGTCTTCTAGCGGCCGGCTACAATGAGCAGTTCTTC	CASSLLAAGYNEQFF
NA	TRBJ1-2	few	TRBV5-6	TGTGCCAGCAGCGTCCAGGGCCCTAACTATGGCTACACCTTC	CASSVQGPNYGYTF
TRBD1	TRBJ1-6	NA	TRBV18	TGTGCCAGCTCACGCGCGTCGGGACAGGGATATTCACCCCTCCACTTT	CASSRASGQGYSPLHF
NA	TRBJ2-5	NA	TRBV7-2	TGTGCCAGCAGCTTAAGAAGACAGACAGAGACCCAGTACTTC	CASSLRRQTETQYF
NA	TRBJ2-7	NA	TRBV3-1	TGTGCCAGCAGCCAAGTCCCGGACGGCTCCTACGAGCGGTACTTC	CASSQVPDGSYERYF
TRBD2	TRBJ2-1	NA	TRBV10-3	TGTGCCACCAGGGGACTAGCGGGGGGGTTTACAAATGAGCAGTTCTTC	CATRGLAGGFTNEQFF
NA	TRBJ2-6	few	TRBV25-1	TGTGCCAGCAGTCCGGGACGGATCTCTGGGGCCAACGTCCTGACTTTC	CASSPGRISGANVLTF
NA	TRBJ1-2	few	TRBV4-1	TGCGCCAGCAGCCAAGGGGAAAGCTTTAACTATGGCTACACCTTC	CASSQGESFNYGYTF